The clone carrying this T cell receptor (beta chain) came up a few times. Antigen specificity is unknown. The sample is drawn from a study of blood T cells in healthy people across ages. Overall study results and limits: Naive and antigen-experienced cells were not separated, limiting conclusive comparison. Naive T cell percentage showed a strong correlation with the diversity of TCR beta.

The second PCR ran about 6 to 11 cycles with a sample-barcoded 5' primer and J-beta primers. Each cDNA molecule carried a tag from a template-switch adaptor that contained 12 random nucleotides. TCRdb independently ran MiXCR on the 5' RACE reads; one entry per CDR3 protein. This table holds approximately 730,000 distinct CDR3 sequences, roughly 43% found once. This CDR3 has 14 amino acids. V shed 5 bases and J 9 bases; nucleotides not matched to a gene: 4. CDR1 SGHAT and CDR2 FQNNGV come from the germline V gene. This receptor was taken from a woman in her sixties or seventies in good health. What was sequenced was blood. The rearrangement uses TRBV11-2 and TRBJ2-1; 13 bases align to TRBD2. In DNA form, the CDR3 reads TGTGCCAGCAGCCTCCGACTAGCGGGGGGTGAGCAGTTCTTC. It yields the protein CASSLRLAGGEQFF.